The entry below describes one T cell receptor beta chain. One end of the junction varies from germline; a read error may be responsible. These data originate in a study of patients and donors after allogeneic stem cell transplantation. CDR1 is SEHNR, CDR2 FQNEAQ, per germline (reference sequence). The CDR3 length is 14 residues. TCRdb recomputed calls from the RT-PCR reads with MiXCR, one row per CDR3 protein. The sample lists approximately 160,000 distinct CDR3 sequences; over 25% were seen once. J is TRBJ1-2 and V is TRBV7-9; a possible D gene is TRBD1 (5 bases). Sequenced material: blood, either unsorted or a sorted T cell fraction (not recorded which). This clonotype was obtained from a human donor who was either an allogeneic HSCT recipient or a stem cell or donor lymphocyte infusion donor (not recorded which). It is not recorded whose cells these are; they may come from a transplant donor. The CDR3 is CVSSLGLLNYGYTF. The CDR3 nucleotides are TGTGTCAGCAGCTTGGGACTCTTGAACTATGGCTACACCTTC.